This T cell receptor (gamma chain) was captured by sequencing in a study of gamma delta lymphoproliferative disorders and STAT genes. Whole-study context: For the delta chain, EuroClonality-NGS standard procedure was applied. Points from the study as a whole: In whole-repertoire clustering, gamma separated patients from controls, unlike delta.

This CDR3 is built from 17 residues. Unmatched junction bases numbered 13, after V lost 3 bases and J lost 3 bases. Looked up from germline, CDR1 is VENAVY and CDR2 is YDSYNSRV. Sequencing used genomic DNA taken from PBMCs of patients and controls. Healthy adult blood donors, age- and sex-matched, served as controls. Judged by abundance, this clone is large. The antigen remains undetermined. TCRdb re-called clones from the multiplex PCR reads using CATT. The table has roughly 680 gamma-chain clones, 9.6% seen once. What was sequenced was blood. This clonotype originated in a human donor in good health. The chain is built from TRGV8 and TRGJP2. The J gene, left out of TCRdb, was set here by checking the DNA against germline. For the CDR3, the DNA is TGTGCCACCTGGGATTCTCCTTCTTGTGGTAGTGATTGGATCAAGACGTTT. The encoded protein is CATWDSPSCGSDWIKTF.